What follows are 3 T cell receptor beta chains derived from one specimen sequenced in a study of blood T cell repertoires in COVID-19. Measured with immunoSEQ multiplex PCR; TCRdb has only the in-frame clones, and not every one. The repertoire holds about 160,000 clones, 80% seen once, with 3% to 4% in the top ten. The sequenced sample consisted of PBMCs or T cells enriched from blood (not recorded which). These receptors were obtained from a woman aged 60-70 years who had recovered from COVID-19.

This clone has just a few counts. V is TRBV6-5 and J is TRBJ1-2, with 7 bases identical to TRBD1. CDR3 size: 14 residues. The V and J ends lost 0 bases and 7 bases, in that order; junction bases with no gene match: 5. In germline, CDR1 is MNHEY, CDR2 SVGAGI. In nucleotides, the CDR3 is TGTGCCAGCAGTTACTCATCGCAGGGGGTTGGCTACACCTTC. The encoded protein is CASSYSSQGVGYTF.

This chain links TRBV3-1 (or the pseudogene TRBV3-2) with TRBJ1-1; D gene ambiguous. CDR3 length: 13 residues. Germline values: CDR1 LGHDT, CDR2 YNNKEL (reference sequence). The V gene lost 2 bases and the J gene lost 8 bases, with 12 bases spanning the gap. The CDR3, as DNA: TGTGCCAGCAGCCAAAACGAGGCCCCAGAAGCTTTCTTT. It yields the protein CASSQNEAPEAFF.

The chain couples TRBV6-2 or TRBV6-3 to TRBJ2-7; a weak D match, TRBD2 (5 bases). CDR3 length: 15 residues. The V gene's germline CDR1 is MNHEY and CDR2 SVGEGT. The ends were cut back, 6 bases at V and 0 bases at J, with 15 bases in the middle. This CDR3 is CASSLPVGSSYEQYF. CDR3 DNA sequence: TGTGCCAGCAGCCTCCCTGTAGGGAGCTCCTACGAGCAGTACTTC.